Listed here are 18 T cell receptor beta chains from one sample, sequenced in a study of blood T cell repertoires in COVID-19. Libraries were prepared by immunoSEQ multiplex PCR; TCRdb keeps only in-frame clonotypes and omits some of them. The data hold 230,000 or so clones, with roughly 90% observed a single time. The specimen sequenced was PBMCs or T cells enriched from blood (not recorded which). The receptor source for this set is a woman aged 30 to 39 who had recovered from COVID-19.

The chain carries TRBV4-2 and TRBJ1-1, with 7 nucleotides matching TRBD1. The CDR3 covers 16 residues. V was pared by 1 base and J by 5 bases, with 10 bases of the junction left unmatched. Germline V gene sequence: CDR1 LGHNA, CDR2 YNFKEQ. CDR3 DNA: TGTGCCAGCAGCCAAGGGTTTAGACAGGGAACGACTGAAGCTTTCTTT. Its translation: CASSQGFRQGTTEAFF.

This rearrangement joins TRBV6-5 to TRBJ2-7; 7 positions agree with TRBD1. V lost 7 bases and J lost 1; bases outside the gene matches: 7. The CDR3 sequence is 14 residues long. CDR1 and CDR2 (germline): MNHEY, SVGAGI. The CDR3 coding sequence is TGTGCCAGCAACGTCCGGGACAGTTCCTACGAGCAGTACTTC. Its protein product is CASNVRDSSYEQYF.

The rearrangement links TRBV7-2 to TRBJ1-2; a weak D match, TRBD1 (6 bases). V lost 5 bases to trimming and J lost 4 bases, with 17 bases between them. CDR3 length: 15 residues. Germline CDR1 reads SGHTA; CDR2 reads FQGNSA. Here the CDR3 DNA reads TGTGCCAGCAGCCCTCGTGCAGGGGCCGTCTATGGCTACACCTTC. Translating gives CASSPRAGAVYGYTF.

This clone was counted a few times. The chain combines TRBV4-3 with TRBJ2-7; TRBD1 might be the D (6 bases). The CDR3 totals 15 residues. V was cut by 4 bases and J by 5 bases, with 18 bases left in between. Per the germline V gene, CDR1 is LGHNA and CDR2 is YSLEER. The CDR3 region is CASSPRTSHRDEQYF. The CDR3 nucleotides are TGCGCCAGCAGCCCACGAACGTCCCACAGGGACGAGCAGTACTTC.

The gene calls are TRBV27 and TRBJ2-2; D gene unclear. In germline, CDR1 is MNHEY, CDR2 SMNVEV (reference sequence). The CDR3 spans 11 residues. Between the trimmed V and J ends, which lost 3 bases and 8 bases, there was a span of 4 bases. The CDR3 protein is CASSFGGELFF. The CDR3 DNA follows: TGTGCCAGCAGTTTCGGGGGGGAGCTGTTTTTT.

The V call is TRBV7-2, the J call TRBJ1-5, with D perhaps TRBD1 (5 bases). The CDR3 extends over 13 amino acids. The V end was cut by 5 bases, the J end by 3 bases, with 8 bases between. The germline V gene has CDR1 SGHTA and CDR2 FQGNSA. The CDR3 bases are TGTGCCAGCAGCCAACAGGTCAATCAGCCCCAGCATTTT. Its translation: CASSQQVNQPQHF.

This clone has just a few counts. The chain employs TRBV9 and TRBJ1-1; TRBD1 might be the D (6 bases). Trimming removed 0 bases at V and 4 bases at J, with 13 bases between. CDR1 is SGDLS, CDR2 YYNGEE, per germline. The CDR3 totals 15 residues. The CDR3, as DNA: TGTGCCAGCAGCGTAGCTGGAACAGGGCCCACTGAAGCTTTCTTT. This gives the protein CASSVAGTGPTEAFF.

The chain combines TRBV9 with TRBJ2-3; a possible D gene is TRBD2 (6 bases). Trimming took 0 bases from V and 7 from J, leaving 18 bases between them. The length of the CDR3 is 16 residues. Germline CDR1 SGDLS, CDR2 YYNGEE. This chain's CDR3 is CASSVEVGWGENTQYF. DNA of the CDR3: TGTGCCAGCAGCGTAGAGGTCGGGTGGGGGGAGAATACGCAGTATTTT.

The chain joins TRBV6-5 to TRBJ1-4, with TRBD1 matching over 7 bases. Germline V gene lookup returns CDR1 MNHEY and CDR2 SVGAGI. V dropped 7 bases and J dropped 3; count of bases not matched to a gene: 2. This CDR3 is built from 13 residues. The CDR3 DNA sequence: TGTGCCAGCACGGGGACAGCTAATGAAAAACTGTTTTTT. Translated, it gives CASTGTANEKLFF.

This chain links TRBV29-1 with TRBJ1-1; D is perhaps TRBD1 (5 bases). This CDR3 comprises 11 residues. Per the germline V gene, CDR1 is SQVTM and CDR2 is ANQGSEA. V was clipped by 5 bases and J by 4 bases, with 8 bases between them. CDR3 sequence reads: CSVQGFTEAFF. The CDR3 nucleotides read TGCAGCGTTCAGGGATTCACTGAAGCTTTCTTT. Full variable domain (outside the CDR3, taken from reference TRBV29-1 and TRBJ1-1): SAVISQKPSRDICQRGTSLTIQCQVDSQVTMMFWYRQQPGQSLTLIATANQGSEATYESGFVIDKFPISRPNLTFSTLTVSNMSPEDSSIYLCSVQGFTEAFFGQGTRLTVV.

This chain uses TRBV7-9 with TRBJ2-7, with a weak D call TRBD2 (5 bases). Deletions cut 2 bases from V and 0 bases from J, with 11 bases between. The CDR3 contains 15 residues. Germline V gives CDR1 SEHNR, CDR2 FQNEAQ (reference sequence). CDR3 nucleotide sequence: TGTGCCAGCAGCTTAAAGGGAGATGGCTCCTACGAGCAGTACTTC. Translated, it gives CASSLKGDGSYEQYF.

The chain employs TRBV29-1 and TRBJ1-3; tentatively, D is TRBD1 (5 bases). Germline assignment: CDR1 SQVTM and CDR2 ANQGSEA. Trimming left V 1 base short and J 3 bases short, with 16 bases between. This CDR3 is 16 amino acids long. CDR3 protein: CSVEGFEGTDGNTIYF. CDR3 DNA: TGCAGCGTTGAAGGTTTTGAGGGGACTGATGGAAACACCATATATTTT. Looking up the rest from reference TRBV29-1 and TRBJ1-3 gives the full variable domain: SAVISQKPSRDICQRGTSLTIQCQVDSQVTMMFWYRQQPGQSLTLIATANQGSEATYESGFVIDKFPISRPNLTFSTLTVSNMSPEDSSIYLCSVEGFEGTDGNTIYFGEGSWLTVV.

This clone was detected a few times. The rearrangement links TRBV4-2 to TRBJ2-7, with 7 bases matching TRBD1. CDR3 size: 15 residues. The V gene end was trimmed by 2 bases and the J gene end by 4 bases; junction bases not matched to a gene: 8. Per the germline V gene, CDR1 is LGHNA and CDR2 is YNFKEQ. CDR3: CASSQYETGPYEQYF. As DNA, the CDR3 is TGTGCCAGCAGCCAATATGAGACAGGGCCATACGAGCAGTACTTC.

The chain employs TRBV3-1 (or the pseudogene TRBV3-2) and TRBJ2-2, with a tentative D call TRBD2 (5 bases). This CDR3 region has 14 residues. Germline values: CDR1 LGHDT, CDR2 YNNKEL (reference sequence). V was trimmed by 4 bases and J by 5 bases, leaving 11 bases between them. CDR3 DNA sequence: TGTGCCAGCAGCCGAGGGATGGGGACCGGGGAGCTGTTTTTT. Its protein is CASSRGMGTGELFF.

This rearrangement joins TRBV19 to TRBJ2-2; weak D call: TRBD2 (6 bases). CDR3 size: 15 residues. Germline CDR1 and CDR2: LNHDA and SQIVND (reference sequence). Deletions cut 4 bases from V and 5 bases from J, with 14 bases between. The CDR3 coding sequence is TGTGCCAGTAGTAGCGGCTCAGGGAGGACCGGGGAGCTGTTTTTT. Translating it yields CASSSGSGRTGELFF.

The V call is TRBV7-8, the J call TRBJ1-2; D possibly corresponds to TRBD1 (6 bases). Trimming pared 0 bases from V and 4 bases from J, leaving 12 bases between. This CDR3 contains 15 residues. Per the germline V gene, CDR1 is SGHVS and CDR2 is FQNEAQ. The CDR3 is CASSLALGGSYGYTF. Here the CDR3 DNA reads TGTGCCAGCAGCTTAGCGTTAGGGGGAAGCTATGGCTACACCTTC.

V and J are TRBV12-3 or TRBV12-4 and TRBJ2-1, with D possibly being TRBD1 (5 bases). This CDR3 contains 11 residues. Trimming removed 6 bases from V and 13 bases from J, with 13 bases in between. CDR3 in DNA: TGTGCCAGCAGCAGATTGACAGACCAGTTCTTC. Residues: CASSRLTDQFF.

This clone appeared once. The J gene is TRBJ2-7, the V gene TRBV6-1; D gene uncertain. The CDR3 spans 15 residues. Germline V lookup: CDR1 MNHNS, CDR2 SASEGT. V was pared by 1 base and J by 2 bases, with 12 bases between. The CDR3 loop reads CASSEVTWSTYEQYF. The CDR3 DNA reads as TGTGCCAGCAGTGAAGTTACATGGAGTACCTACGAGCAGTACTTC.